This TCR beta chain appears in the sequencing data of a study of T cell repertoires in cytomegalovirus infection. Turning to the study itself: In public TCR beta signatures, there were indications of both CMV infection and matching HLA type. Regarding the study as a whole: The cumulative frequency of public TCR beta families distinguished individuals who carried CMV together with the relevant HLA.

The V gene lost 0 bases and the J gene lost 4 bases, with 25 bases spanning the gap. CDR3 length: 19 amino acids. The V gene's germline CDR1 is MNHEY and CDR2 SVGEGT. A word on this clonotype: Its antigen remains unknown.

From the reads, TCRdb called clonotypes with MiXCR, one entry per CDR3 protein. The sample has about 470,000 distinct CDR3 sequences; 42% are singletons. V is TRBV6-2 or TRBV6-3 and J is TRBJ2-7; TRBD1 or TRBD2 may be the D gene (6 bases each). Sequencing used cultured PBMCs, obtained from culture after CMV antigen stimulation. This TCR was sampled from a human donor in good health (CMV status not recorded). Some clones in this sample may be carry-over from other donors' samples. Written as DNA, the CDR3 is TGTGCCAGCAGTTACTCAATTCGGAGGGACACAAGAATAGGGTACGAGCAGTACTTC. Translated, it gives CASSYSIRRDTRIGYEQYF.